Each of the 27 T cell receptor beta chains below was sequenced from the same sample in a study of Ad26.COV2.S vaccination and SARS-CoV-2 variants (dated by TCRdb to 2020 to 2023). The treatment or condition label on this specimen signifies: 15 to 20 received Ad26.COV2.S at low or high dose, single or two shots; about five received placebo; per-sample allocation not given. Repertoires of vaccine and placebo recipients were sequenced from samples taken on day 63 after the first injection. Receptors were amplified or captured by the immunoSEQ multiplex PCR assay. TCRdb's version of the immuneACCESS table is confined to in-frame rearrangements and falls short of the full clone set. An unresolved V gene accounts for under half of the shortfall where checked; the remainder is of unknown origin. Within this sample are about 350,000 clones, with about 88% of them counted one time only. Of the sample, 3.3% is held by the ten largest clones.

Sequenced material: peripheral blood, taken in a trial of Ad26.COV2.S vaccine versus placebo. The receptors were sampled from a person between 18 and 65 years old who received the Ad26.COV2.S COVID-19 vaccine or a placebo.

The genes are TRBV7-2 and TRBJ2-7; D is tentatively TRBD1 or TRBD2 (5 bases each). Germline V gives CDR1 SGHTA, CDR2 FQGNSA. The length of the CDR3 is 14 residues. The germline V and J ends were trimmed by 1 base and 7 bases, with 14 bases remaining between them. CDR3 in DNA: TGTGCCAGCAGCTTAGTGGCTACCGGGGCGGAGCAGTACTTC. It translates to CASSLVATGAEQYF. The whole variable domain, filled in from reference TRBV7-2 and TRBJ2-7, reads GAGVSQSPSNKVTEKGKDVELRCDPISGHTALYWYRQSLGQGLEFLIYFQGNSAPDKSGLPSDRFSAERTGGSVSTLTIQRTQQEDSAVYLCASSLVATGAEQYFGPGTRLTVT.

The J gene is TRBJ2-2, the V gene TRBV6-5; no reliable D call. Trimming took 8 bases from V and 6 from J, leaving 19 bases between them. CDR1 and CDR2 (germline): MNHEY, SVGAGI. The CDR3 is 15 residues long. This CDR3 is CASLYAPAFSGELFF. In nucleotides, the CDR3 is TGTGCCAGCCTATACGCCCCTGCGTTCTCCGGGGAGCTGTTTTTT.

The chain recombines TRBV30 with TRBJ1-5; tentative D call: TRBD1 (6 bases). This CDR3 spans 14 amino acids. Germline lookup yields CDR1 GTSNPN and CDR2 SVGIG (reference sequence). Deletions cut 5 bases from V and 2 bases from J, with 13 bases between. The CDR3 spells CAWGAAGGNQPQHF. CDR3 coding DNA: TGTGCCTGGGGAGCGGCAGGGGGCAATCAGCCCCAGCATTTT.

This chain joins TRBV2 and TRBJ2-5; 7 positions match TRBD1. CDR1 and CDR2 from the germline V gene are SNHLY and FYNNEI. The CDR3 has 12 residues. V dropped 6 bases and J dropped 4; count of bases not matched to a gene: 2. CDR3: CASSRGRETQYF. The CDR3 DNA sequence: TGTGCCAGCAGCAGGGGGAGAGAGACCCAGTACTTC.

The chain links TRBV6-5 to TRBJ2-2; the D gene is possibly TRBD1 (5 bases). The CDR3 is 14 residues long. The V end was cut by 8 bases, the J end by 3 bases, with 13 bases between. The V gene's germline CDR1 is MNHEY and CDR2 SVGAGI. The CDR3 nucleotides read TGTGCCAGCGGAAAGCAAGGGGACACCGGGGAGCTGTTTTTT. Protein: CASGKQGDTGELFF.

The chain recombines TRBV21-1 with TRBJ1-6; the table gives TRBD1 as D, unverified against the DNA. TRBV21-1 has pseudogene status. This CDR3 has 15 amino acids. CDR3 protein: CASSEGRGSNSPLHF. Written as DNA, the CDR3 is TGTGCCAGCAGCGAAGGCAGGGGAAGTAATTCACCCCTCCACTTT.

This chain connects TRBV28 to TRBJ1-2, with 7 bases fitting TRBD1. Germline V gene sequence: CDR1 MDHEN, CDR2 SYDVKM. V was pared by 11 bases and J by 6 bases, with 6 bases of the junction left unmatched. The CDR3 is 11 amino acids. CDR3 DNA: TGTGCCGTCACAGGGGCTCATGGCTACACCTTC. Protein product: CAVTGAHGYTF.

The V call is TRBV7-2, the J call TRBJ2-7; possibly TRBD1 or TRBD2 for D (5 bases each). The CDR3 runs to 14 residues. V lost 1 base to trimming and J lost 9 bases, with 16 bases between them. Germline CDR1 reads SGHTA; CDR2 reads FQGNSA. The CDR3 is CASSLGDGSPRQYF. The CDR3 nucleotides are TGTGCCAGCAGCTTAGGGGACGGGTCCCCTCGGCAGTACTTC.

Details on this clone: An end of the junction does not agree with germline; a read error may underlie this. This sequence joins TRBV7-2 and TRBJ2-1, with D hard to call. The germline V gene encodes CDR1 SGHTA and CDR2 FQGNSA. The CDR3 consists of 13 residues. This chain's CDR3 is CASSLAGYTEQFF. The CDR3 DNA reads as TGTGCCAGCAGCTTAGCGGGTTACACTGAGCAGTTCTTC.

This clone occurred a few times. The chain uses TRBV28 and TRBJ1-4; D call uncertain. The length of the CDR3 is 16 residues. Germline V gene data show CDR1 as MDHEN and CDR2 as SYDVKM. V shed 5 bases and J shed 6 bases, with 19 bases lying between them. The CDR3 spells CASSPLGPLGYEKLFF. CDR3 nucleotides: TGTGCCAGCAGTCCCCTCGGGCCGCTCGGCTATGAAAAACTGTTTTTT.

The J gene is TRBJ2-1, the V gene TRBV6-5; no clear D. Trimming left V 3 bases short and J 0 bases short, with 12 bases between. The CDR3 consists of 16 residues. CDR1 MNHEY and CDR2 SVGAGI come from the germline V gene. CDR3 sequence: CASSYRWASSYNEQFF. The CDR3 DNA is TGTGCCAGCAGTTATAGGTGGGCGAGCTCCTACAATGAGCAGTTCTTC.

V and J are TRBV9 and TRBJ2-2; D is undetermined. CDR1 SGDLS and CDR2 YYNGEE come from the germline V gene. The CDR3 covers 15 residues. V lost 0 bases, J lost 1 base, and 7 bases lay in between. CDR3 DNA: TGTGCCAGCAGCGTAGATGGCGGGAACACCGGGGAGCTGTTTTTT. It yields the protein CASSVDGGNTGELFF.

This clone has just a few counts. The CDR3 protein is CASSQGFPEQYF. The CDR3 DNA reads TGTGCCAGCAGCCAAGGGTTCCCCGAGCAGTACTTC. V usage is TRBV14 and J usage is TRBJ2-7; D uncertain. This CDR3 is 12 amino acids long. With 1 base removed from V and 6 bases from J, the gap between germline ends came to 7 bases. Germline CDR1 and CDR2: SGHDN and FVKESK.

The chain uses TRBV7-9 and TRBJ1-2; D might be TRBD1 (6 bases). CDR3 length: 11 residues. Trimming stripped 5 bases from V and 13 bases from J, with 14 bases between. The V gene's germline CDR1 is SEHNR and CDR2 FQNEAQ (reference sequence). CDR3 sequence (DNA): TGTGCCAGCAGCCAAGGACAGACCTGCACCTTC. Translating it yields CASSQGQTCTF.

The J gene is TRBJ2-1, the V gene TRBV7-7, with 9 bases that match TRBD1. The CDR3 has 14 residues. Germline V gene lookup returns CDR1 SSHAT and CDR2 FNYEAQ (reference sequence). The junction had 4 bases not matched to a gene; V was cut back by 5 bases and J by 5 bases. The CDR3 region is CASSPGTGNNEQFF. The CDR3 bases are TGTGCCAGCAGCCCAGGGACAGGGAACAATGAGCAGTTCTTC.

The genes are TRBV5-8 and TRBJ2-3; tentative D call: TRBD2 (5 bases). The CDR3 runs 16 residues. Between the trimmed V and J ends, which lost 0 bases and 0 bases, there was a span of 11 bases. The V gene's germline CDR1 is SGHTS and CDR2 YDEGEE. CDR3 amino acids: CASSLVIGVSTDTQYF. Here the CDR3 DNA reads TGTGCCAGCAGCTTGGTTATCGGGGTCAGCACAGATACGCAGTATTTT.

The chain uses TRBV10-2 and TRBJ1-2; D unresolved. From germline, CDR1 is WSHSY and CDR2 SAAADI. Between the trimmed V and J ends, which lost 7 bases and 4 bases, there was a span of 25 bases. This CDR3 contains 17 residues. The CDR3 here is CASTKDGVLLQPYGYTF. Written as DNA, the CDR3 is TGCGCCAGCACAAAAGACGGAGTGCTTTTACAACCCTATGGCTACACCTTC.

V and J are TRBV2 and TRBJ1-2, with 8 bases identical to TRBD1. Per germline, CDR1 SNHLY and CDR2 FYNNEI. With V trimmed by 7 bases and J by 4 bases, 5 bases remained unmatched. The CDR3 consists of 13 residues. The CDR3 loop is CASTDRVSYGYTF. The CDR3 DNA reads TGTGCCAGCACGGACAGGGTCAGCTATGGCTACACCTTC. Filled out from reference TRBV2 and TRBJ1-2, the complete variable domain reads EPEVTQTPSHQVTQMGQEVILRCVPISNHLYFYWYRQILGQKVEFLVSFYNNEISEKSEIFDDQFSVERPDGSNFTLKIRSTKLEDSAMYFCASTDRVSYGYTFGSGTRLTVV.

The chain combines TRBV5-4 with TRBJ2-7; D is possibly TRBD2 (5 bases). The V end lost 3 bases, the J end lost 3 bases, and 16 bases lay between the germline ends. The germline V gene has CDR1 SGHNT and CDR2 YYREEE (reference sequence). This CDR3 contains 15 residues. CDR3 DNA sequence: TGTGCCAGCAGCTCCGCTGGGAGCGGAAACTACGAGCAGTACTTC. This translates into CASSSAGSGNYEQYF.

This rearrangement joins TRBV24-1 to TRBJ2-3, with D possibly being TRBD2 (6 bases). The germline V gene has CDR1 KGHDR and CDR2 SFDVKD. This CDR3 region has 12 residues. V was pared by 6 bases and J by 5 bases, with 8 bases between. CDR3 region: CATSLGGDTQYF. The CDR3 DNA reads as TGTGCCACCAGTTTGGGGGGAGATACGCAGTATTTT.

The chain employs TRBV12-3 or TRBV12-4 and TRBJ1-1; D might be TRBD1 (6 bases). V lost 6 bases and J 1 base, leaving 9 bases between the germline ends. This CDR3 has 13 amino acids. The DNA of the CDR3 is TGTGCCAGCAGACGGACAGAGAACACTGAAGCTTTCTTT. Translating it yields CASRRTENTEAFF.

The rearrangement uses TRBV7-8 and TRBJ2-7; D gene unclear. V was clipped by 1 base and J by 1 base, with 11 bases between them. This CDR3 contains 15 residues. Germline V gene lookup returns CDR1 SGHVS and CDR2 FQNEAQ. DNA of the CDR3: TGTGCCAGCAGCTTAGTAGACGGCGGATCCTACGAGCAGTACTTC. This sequence encodes CASSLVDGGSYEQYF.

This rearrangement joins TRBV5-1 to TRBJ2-7; TRBD2 aligns across 7 bases. CDR3 size: 15 residues. From germline, CDR1 is SGHRS and CDR2 YFSETQ. Losses at the gene ends were 2 bases for V and 3 bases for J; bases not matched to a gene: 8. CDR3 protein: CASSLSSGMIYEQYF. For the CDR3, the DNA is TGCGCCAGCAGCTTATCCAGCGGGATGATCTACGAGCAGTACTTC.

The chain employs TRBV10-3 and TRBJ2-7; D remains ambiguous. Trimming shortened V by 2 bases and J by 0 bases, and 5 bases separated the two germline ends. The CDR3 contains 13 residues. Germline V gene sequence: CDR1 ENHRY, CDR2 SYGVKD. The CDR3 protein is CAISEGHSYEQYF. For the CDR3, the DNA is TGTGCCATCAGTGAGGGCCACTCCTACGAGCAGTACTTC.

This clone appeared once. V gene TRBV7-8 combines with J gene TRBJ1-3; 9 bases are a match to TRBD1. The trim removed 3 bases at V and 0 bases at J, leaving 6 bases unmatched. The CDR3 contains 17 residues. CDR1 SGHVS and CDR2 FQNEAQ come from the germline V gene. The CDR3 sequence: CASSFRTGANSGNTIYF. CDR3 sequence (DNA): TGTGCCAGCAGCTTTAGGACAGGGGCAAACTCTGGAAACACCATATATTTT.

This chain links TRBV7-9 with TRBJ2-4; 7 bases fit TRBD1. Germline CDR1 is SEHNR and CDR2 is FQNEAQ (reference sequence). After removal of 5 bases from V and 3 bases from J, the junction contained 7 bases not matched to a gene. This CDR3 is built from 15 residues. DNA of the CDR3: TGTGCCAGCAGCGTTACAGGGGCAGTCAAAAACATTCAGTACTTC. Translation: CASSVTGAVKNIQYF.

The table lists this clone with a few counts. V gene TRBV30 combines with J gene TRBJ2-7; a weak D match, TRBD1 (5 bases). Germline V gives CDR1 GTSNPN, CDR2 SVGIG (reference sequence). Trimming took 4 bases from V and 6 from J, leaving 10 bases between them. The length of the CDR3 is 11 residues. In nucleotides, the CDR3 is TGTGCCTGGACAGGGATCGTCGAGCAGTACTTC. Translating gives CAWTGIVEQYF.